This T cell receptor beta chain was identified during a study of CD4 T cells in relation to SARS-CoV-2 and coronaviruses. General study findings and limits: This crossreactivity analysis covered spike protein alone, no other viral proteins. Monoreactive clones expanded significantly more to SARS-CoV-2 than crossreactive clones did.

Here immunoSEQ multiplex PCR was the method, and the copy in TCRdb shows in-frame clones only, minus some. The sample carries about 24,000 clones, roughly four fifths recorded once. V was shortened by 3 bases and J by 6 bases, with 21 bases between the two germline ends. From germline, CDR1 is SQVTM and CDR2 ANQGSEA. The CDR3 extends over 16 amino acids. The unexposed donors gave CD4+ T cells in 2011-2018, prior to COVID-19. After less than 11 days of culture, CD4+ T cells were isolated. Testing used SARS-CoV-2 S/N and four cold-coronavirus spikes on unexposed-donor CD4+ T cells, cells permitting. This clone appeared a few times. Antigen specificity is unknown.

The TCR sequence derives from a human donor in good health. V usage is TRBV29-1 and J usage is TRBJ2-1, with D possibly matching TRBD2 (7 bases). Sample: CD4+ T cells from PBMCs, cultured in vitro. The CDR3 region is CSVERAGAQNSNEQFF. The CDR3 DNA reads as TGCAGCGTTGAGAGGGCGGGGGCCCAGAATTCCAATGAGCAGTTCTTC.